This T cell receptor (beta chain) was recovered during a study of shared clonotypes between healthy human individuals. Germline V CDR1 and CDR2: SEHNR, FQNEAQ (reference sequence). J gave up 5 bases and V 1 base, and 3 bases lay outside the gene matches. The CDR3 sequence is 15 residues long. As concerns this clone: Its antigen is as yet unknown.

Sequenced by immunoSEQ multiplex PCR; TCRdb stores in-frame clones only, minus some. Among roughly 720,000 clones, 80% to 95% were seen once, and the ten largest hold less than 40%. Whole-study results and caveats: Sharing across four donors was seen in 4% to 6.5% of naive CD4 clonotypes.

V gene TRBV7-9 combines with J gene TRBJ2-1, with 9 bases matching TRBD1. The TCR was taken from a man aged 18 to 30 in good health. Some clones in this sample may be carry-over from other donors' samples. The sequencing sample was made of memory CD8+ T cells from PBMCs. Subset described: CD45RO+ cells pooled with CCR7-negative TemRA cells. Written as DNA, the CDR3 is TGTGCCAGCAGCTTAGAGGACAGGGGAGACAATGAGCAGTTCTTC. Its protein is CASSLEDRGDNEQFF.